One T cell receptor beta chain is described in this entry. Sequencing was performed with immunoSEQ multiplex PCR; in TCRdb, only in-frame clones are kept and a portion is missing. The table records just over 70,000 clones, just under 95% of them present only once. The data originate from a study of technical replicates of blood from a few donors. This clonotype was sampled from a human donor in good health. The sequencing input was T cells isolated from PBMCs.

Written as DNA, the CDR3 is TGTGCCAAAGGGACAGGGTCCCCCACTGAAGCTTTCTTT. Amino acid sequence: CAKGTGSPTEAFF. The genes are TRBV2 and TRBJ1-1, with TRBD1 matching over 9 bases. V shed 10 bases, J shed 4 bases, and the junction held 7 bases outside the gene matches. The CDR3 length is 13 residues. Germline assignment: CDR1 SNHLY and CDR2 FYNNEI.